The subject of this entry is one T cell receptor (beta chain). Its antigen is unknown. These data are taken from a study of shared clonotypes between healthy human individuals. The germline gives CDR1 MNHEY, CDR2 SVGAGI. V lost 10 bases and J lost 5; bases outside the gene matches: 9. The CDR3 is 13 amino acids. Profiled with immunoSEQ multiplex PCR; TCRdb holds only in-frame clones, not every one. The sample yields about 2 million clones, approximately 94% seen once. As defined, naive CD8 cells were CD45RO-negative and positively selected for CCR7, with terminally differentiated effector memory CD45RA+ cells excluded. Overall study results and limits: A reduction in generation probabilities was seen for non-shared clonotypes relative to those shared by all four donors.

Input material: naive CD8+ T cells sorted from blood. The receptor comes from a man younger than 35 in good health. The chain links TRBV6-5 to TRBJ2-7; 9 nucleotides match TRBD2. The CDR3 nucleotides are TGTGCCACTGCCCCGGGACTAGCAAACGAGCAGTACTTC. This sequence encodes CATAPGLANEQYF.